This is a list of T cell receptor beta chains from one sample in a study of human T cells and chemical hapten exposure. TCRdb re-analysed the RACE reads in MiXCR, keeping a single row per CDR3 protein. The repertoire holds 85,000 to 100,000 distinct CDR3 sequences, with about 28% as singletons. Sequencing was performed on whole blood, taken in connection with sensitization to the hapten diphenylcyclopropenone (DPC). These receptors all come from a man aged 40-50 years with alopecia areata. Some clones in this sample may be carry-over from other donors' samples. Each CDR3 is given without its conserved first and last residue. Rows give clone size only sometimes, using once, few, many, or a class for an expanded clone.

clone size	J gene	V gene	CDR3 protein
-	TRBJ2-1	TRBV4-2	ASSQGVREGKDEQF
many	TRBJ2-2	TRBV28	ASSPGTANTGELF
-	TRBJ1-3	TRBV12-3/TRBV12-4	ASSTRGGLNTIY
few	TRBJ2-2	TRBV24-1	ATSDPALTGELF
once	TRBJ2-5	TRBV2	ASTRVISQETQY
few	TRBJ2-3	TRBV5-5	ASSLGVAGTDTQY
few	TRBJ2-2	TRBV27	ASSLSGAWAGELF
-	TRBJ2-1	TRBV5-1	ASSWTRRATYNEQF
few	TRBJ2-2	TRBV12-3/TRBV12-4	ASSLSQKTGELF
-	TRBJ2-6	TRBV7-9	ASSRRAVSGANVLT
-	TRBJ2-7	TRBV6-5	AVGPDGYEQY
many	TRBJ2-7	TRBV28	ASSLHGSAYEQY
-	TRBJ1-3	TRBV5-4	ASSKGQESSGNTIY
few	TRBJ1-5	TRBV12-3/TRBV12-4	ASSRGSSNQPQH
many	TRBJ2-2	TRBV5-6	ASSLASGRIGELF
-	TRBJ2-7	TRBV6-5	ASSYSGDAYEQY
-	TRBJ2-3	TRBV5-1	ASRPALSTDTQY
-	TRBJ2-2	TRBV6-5	ASSYEPGGTGELF
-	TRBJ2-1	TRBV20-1	SALPTSYNEQF
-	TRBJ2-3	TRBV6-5	ASSSLLSADTQY
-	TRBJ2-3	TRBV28	ASSSTSGYTDTQY
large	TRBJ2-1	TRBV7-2	ASSLGAGGRGNEQF
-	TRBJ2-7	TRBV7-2	ASSLAPAGGRYEQY
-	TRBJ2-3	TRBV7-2	ASSQRSGSSTDTQY
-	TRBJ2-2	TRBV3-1	ASSRRQGLFTGELF
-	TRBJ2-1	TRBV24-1	ATSGQLAGTDEQF